This TCR beta chain derives from a study of shared clonotypes between healthy human individuals. Using immunoSEQ multiplex PCR, the repertoire was profiled, and TCRdb retains in-frame clones only, with some absent. The sample consists of more than 550,000 clones, roughly 72% of them appearing once. The receptor was derived from a woman in her 30s in good health. Sequencing was performed on memory CD4+ T cells sorted from blood. The subset is: CD45RA-negative fraction.

CDR3 in amino acids: CASSLLGTQFYNEQFF. DNA for the CDR3: TGTGCCAGCAGTTTATTAGGGACACAGTTTTACAATGAGCAGTTCTTC. This chain connects TRBV28 to TRBJ2-1, with D possibly being TRBD1 (6 bases). Germline V CDR1 and CDR2: MDHEN, SYDVKM. V dropped 1 base and J dropped 4 bases, with 14 bases sitting between them. This CDR3 is 16 amino acids long.